The next 27 T cell receptor beta chains were all read from a single sample in a study of somatic mutations in cytotoxic T cells in rheumatoid arthritis. The method was immunoSEQ multiplex PCR; TCRdb's version includes in-frame clones alone and lacks a portion of them. The table shows about 36,000 clones, with roughly 80% occurring only once. The sequenced sample consisted of CD8+ T cells sorted from blood. All receptors come from a man in his forties or fifties in good health.

The chain carries TRBV27 and TRBJ2-5; D call uncertain. This CDR3 is built from 14 residues. Germline V gene data show CDR1 as MNHEY and CDR2 as SMNVEV (reference sequence). Trimming stripped 6 bases from V and 4 bases from J, with 15 bases between. Here the CDR3 reads CASRVGIGSETQYF. The DNA of the CDR3 is TGTGCCAGCAGGGTAGGGATCGGATCAGAGACCCAGTACTTC.

This chain links TRBV7-9 with TRBJ2-5; D remains unclear. The CDR3 totals 16 residues. V gave up 5 bases and J gave up 1 base, with 17 bases separating them. In germline, CDR1 is SEHNR, CDR2 FQNEAQ (reference sequence). The CDR3 here is CASSPVGRSLQETQYF. CDR3 in DNA: TGTGCCAGCAGCCCAGTGGGCAGGAGCCTCCAAGAGACCCAGTACTTC.

This chain links TRBV6-5 with TRBJ2-5, with TRBD2 matching over 7 bases. V was clipped by 8 bases and J by 0 bases; unmatched bases: 3. The CDR3 has 13 amino acids. CDR1 and CDR2 (germline): MNHEY, SVGAGI. The CDR3 DNA is TGTGCCAGCGAGGGAGGGAACCAAGAGACCCAGTACTTC. This translates into CASEGGNQETQYF.

The J gene is TRBJ2-7, the V gene TRBV27, with D possibly being TRBD2 (6 bases). CDR3 length: 14 residues. The V gene lost 3 bases and the J gene lost 8 bases, with 17 bases spanning the gap. Germline-derived CDR1 and CDR2 are MNHEY and SMNVEV (reference sequence). CDR3 loop: CASSLVSSEVKQYF. The CDR3 nucleotides read TGTGCCAGCAGTTTGGTGTCTAGCGAGGTGAAGCAGTACTTC.

V and J are TRBV18 and TRBJ2-3, with D perhaps being TRBD1 or TRBD2 (6 bases each). The germline gives CDR1 KGHSH, CDR2 LQKENI. This CDR3 is 15 amino acids long. Trimming stripped 3 bases from V and 0 bases from J, with 10 bases between. As DNA, the CDR3 is TGTGCCAGCTCACCGGTGGGGGGCAGCACAGATACGCAGTATTTT. Encoded protein: CASSPVGGSTDTQYF.

Of note for this clone: It may be a read error: a sequence one base away is much more abundant. The rearrangement uses TRBV27 and TRBJ2-7; 11 positions agree with TRBD1. Trimming cost V 5 bases and J 3 bases; bases outside gene matches: 3. The CDR3 length is 14 residues. Germline lookup yields CDR1 MNHEY and CDR2 SMNVEV (reference sequence). The DNA of the CDR3 is TGTGCCAGCAGTCACGGGACAGGGGGCTACGAGCAGTACTTC. This codes for CASSHGTGGYEQYF.

The CDR3 region is CASSEFSSGGGETQYF. The CDR3 nucleotides are TGTGCCAGCAGTGAATTCTCTAGCGGAGGAGGGGAGACCCAGTACTTC. The chain recombines TRBV25-1 with TRBJ2-5; TRBD2 agrees at 7 bases. In germline, CDR1 is MGHDK, CDR2 SYGVNS. V trimming: 1 base; J trimming: 5 bases; junction bases outside the gene matches: 10. The CDR3 extends over 16 amino acids.

A single count supports this clone. The rearrangement uses TRBV19 and TRBJ2-1; TRBD2 matches 12 bases. The V gene end was trimmed by 3 bases and the J gene end by 8 bases; junction bases not matched to a gene: 5. The CDR3 contains 15 residues. Germline values: CDR1 LNHDA, CDR2 SQIVND (reference sequence). The CDR3 sequence is CASSMVTSGSYEQFF. CDR3 in DNA: TGTGCCAGTAGTATGGTGACTAGCGGGAGCTATGAGCAGTTCTTC.

The chain carries TRBV6-5 and TRBJ2-1; weak D call: TRBD1 (8 bases). Germline loops: CDR1 MNHEY, CDR2 SVGAGI. Deletions cut 8 bases from V and 7 bases from J, with 15 bases between. CDR3 size: 13 residues. The CDR3: CASHRGGDNEQFF. The DNA of the CDR3 is TGTGCCAGCCACAGGGGGGGGGATAATGAGCAGTTCTTC.

V usage is TRBV27 and J usage is TRBJ1-5; unclear D gene. The V gene lost 1 base and the J gene lost 0 bases, with 10 bases spanning the gap. Germline lookup yields CDR1 MNHEY and CDR2 SMNVEV (reference sequence). The CDR3 runs 16 residues. CDR3: CASSLYGVPSNQPQHF. The CDR3 DNA follows: TGTGCCAGCAGTTTATACGGTGTTCCTAGCAATCAGCCCCAGCATTTT.

The chain has TRBV2 and TRBJ1-5, with D perhaps TRBD1 (6 bases). This CDR3 has 15 amino acids. Germline V gives CDR1 SNHLY, CDR2 FYNNEI. Trimming pared 3 bases from V and 2 bases from J, leaving 11 bases between. The CDR3 DNA follows: TGTGCCAGCAGTGAGCAGGGGAAGGGCAATCAGCCCCAGCATTTT. Residues: CASSEQGKGNQPQHF. Looking up the rest from reference TRBV2 and TRBJ1-5 gives the full variable domain: EPEVTQTPSHQVTQMGQEVILRCVPISNHLYFYWYRQILGQKVEFLVSFYNNEISEKSEIFDDQFSVERPDGSNFTLKIRSTKLEDSAMYFCASSEQGKGNQPQHFGDGTRLSIL.

The chain couples TRBV4-3 to TRBJ2-7, with 8 bases identical to TRBD1. The V and J ends lost 1 base and 0 bases, in that order; junction bases with no gene match: 5. From germline, CDR1 is LGHNA and CDR2 YSLEER. This CDR3 is 16 amino acids long. Here the CDR3 reads CASSQVYGQGSYEQYF. For the CDR3, the DNA is TGCGCCAGCAGCCAAGTCTACGGACAGGGCTCCTACGAGCAGTACTTC.

The chain combines TRBV28 with TRBJ2-1, with TRBD2 identical over 10 bases. V lost 6 bases and J lost 4; bases outside the gene matches: 9. Germline V gives CDR1 MDHEN, CDR2 SYDVKM. The CDR3 totals 16 residues. CDR3 residues: CASSSRTSGLYNEQFF. The CDR3 bases are TGTGCCAGCAGCTCCCGGACTAGCGGTTTATACAATGAGCAGTTCTTC. The full variable domain, with the rest looked up from reference TRBV28 and TRBJ2-1, is DVKVTQSSRYLVKRTGEKVFLECVQDMDHENMFWYRQDPGLGLRLIYFSYDVKMKEKGDIPEGYSVSREKKERFSLILESASTNQTSMYLCASSSRTSGLYNEQFFGPGTRLTVL.

This rearrangement joins TRBV11-1 to TRBJ2-1, with D possibly matching TRBD2 (5 bases). V lost 4 bases and J 9 bases, leaving 16 bases between the germline ends. There are 14 residues in the CDR3. In germline, CDR1 is SGHAT, CDR2 FQDESV (reference sequence). CDR3 loop: CASSSLSGWLEQFF. The CDR3 DNA is TGTGCCAGCAGCTCCCTTTCGGGATGGCTTGAGCAGTTCTTC.

The chain carries TRBV11-2 and TRBJ1-2; TRBD1 aligns across 9 bases. Germline CDR1 and CDR2: SGHAT and FQNNGV. The CDR3 length is 16 residues. The ends lost 1 base at V and 1 base at J; junction bases unmatched: 4. CDR3 region: CASSLGGTGINYGYTF. The DNA for the CDR3 is TGTGCCAGCAGCTTAGGTGGGACAGGGATTAACTATGGCTACACCTTC. Supplemented by reference TRBV11-2 and TRBJ1-2, the full variable domain reads EAGVAQSPRYKIIEKRQSVAFWCNPISGHATLYWYQQILGQGPKLLIQFQNNGVVDDSQLPKDRFSAERLKGVDSTLKIQPAKLEDSAVYLCASSLGGTGINYGYTFGSGTRLTVV.

The chain links TRBV21-1 to TRBJ2-7; the table's D call of TRBD2 was not tested on the DNA. TRBV21-1 is termed a pseudogene. The CDR3 sequence is 14 residues long. CDR3 sequence: CASSHDGDRYEQYF. Written as DNA, the CDR3 is TGTGCCAGCAGCCACGACGGGGATCGCTACGAGCAGTACTTC.

The chain carries TRBV29-1 and TRBJ2-1; 14 bases are a match to TRBD2. The CDR3 totals 16 residues. The V segment lost 0 bases and the J segment 9 bases; nucleotides outside the gene matches: 7. CDR1 and CDR2 from the germline V gene are SQVTM and ANQGSEA. The CDR3 region is CSVEDRLAGGPGEQFF. The CDR3 DNA reads as TGCAGCGTTGAAGACCGACTAGCGGGAGGGCCCGGTGAGCAGTTCTTC.

This chain connects TRBV6-1 to TRBJ1-1, with D tentatively TRBD1 (5 bases). Germline CDR1 reads MNHNS; CDR2 reads SASEGT. The CDR3 totals 15 residues. Trimming removed 0 bases at V and 4 bases at J, with 12 bases between. CDR3 amino acids: CASSEATGGTTEAFF. The CDR3, as DNA: TGTGCCAGCAGTGAAGCTACTGGGGGGACCACTGAAGCTTTCTTT.

V usage is TRBV19 and J usage is TRBJ1-5; D not resolved. The CDR3 has 12 residues. V lost 3 bases to trimming and J lost 3 bases, with 3 bases between them. From germline, CDR1 is LNHDA and CDR2 SQIVND (reference sequence). The DNA for the CDR3 is TGTGCCAGTAGTATGGCCAATCAGCCCCAGCATTTT. Translating gives CASSMANQPQHF.

The gene calls are TRBV4-1 and TRBJ1-1; no reliable D call. Per the germline V gene, CDR1 is MGHRA and CDR2 is YSYEKL. V was shortened by 4 bases and J by 5 bases, with 8 bases between the two germline ends. The CDR3 runs to 12 residues. The CDR3, as DNA: TGCGCCAGCAGCCGGGGAGGAACTGAAGCTTTCTTT. Translated: CASSRGGTEAFF.

This chain links TRBV4-2 with TRBJ2-3, with a tentative D call TRBD2 (6 bases). There are 16 residues in the CDR3. Germline V gene data show CDR1 as LGHNA and CDR2 as YNFKEQ. Trimming stripped 0 bases from V and 0 bases from J, with 10 bases between. The CDR3 DNA sequence: TGTGCCAGCAGCCAAGAATGGAGCGGGAGCACAGATACGCAGTATTTT. Its translation is CASSQEWSGSTDTQYF.

This clone was seen once. The rearrangement uses TRBV19 and TRBJ2-3, with D hard to call. CDR3 size: 13 residues. Germline V lookup: CDR1 LNHDA, CDR2 SQIVND (reference sequence). V dropped 1 base and J dropped 5 bases, with 7 bases sitting between them. The CDR3 nucleotides are TGTGCCAGTAGTATAGTGAGTTTAGATACGCAGTATTTT. This encodes CASSIVSLDTQYF.

The rearrangement joins TRBV10-2 to TRBJ2-1, with D perhaps TRBD2 (7 bases). Germline V lookup: CDR1 WSHSY, CDR2 SAAADI. This CDR3 contains 15 residues. Trimming removed 4 bases at V and 1 base at J, with 11 bases between. The CDR3 reads CASSGGGLSYNEQFF. In nucleotides, the CDR3 is TGCGCCAGCAGTGGGGGGGGGCTGTCCTACAATGAGCAGTTCTTC.

The chain couples TRBV29-1 to TRBJ2-2; no definite D call. The germline CDR1 and CDR2 sequences are SQVTM and ANQGSEA. V was pared by 3 bases and J by 8 bases, with 7 bases between. CDR3 length: 11 amino acids. The CDR3 DNA follows: TGCAGCGTTGAGAGCAGGGGGGAGCTGTTTTTT. Protein product: CSVESRGELFF.

The J gene is TRBJ2-7, the V gene TRBV29-1; 11 nucleotides agree with TRBD2. CDR1 SQVTM and CDR2 ANQGSEA come from the germline V gene. The CDR3 totals 16 residues. Trimming at V came to 0 bases and at J to 4 bases, leaving 8 bases not matched to a gene. Here the CDR3 reads CSVEEEETSGTYEQYF. CDR3 nucleotide sequence: TGCAGCGTTGAAGAGGAGGAGACTAGCGGGACTTACGAGCAGTACTTC.

V is TRBV19 and J is TRBJ2-3; 9 nucleotides agree with TRBD2. CDR3 length equals 15 residues. Germline CDR1 is LNHDA and CDR2 is SQIVND (reference sequence). J was trimmed by 4 bases and V by 5 bases; bases with no gene match: 7. The CDR3 loop reads CASSPTAGGADTQYF. CDR3 coding DNA: TGTGCCAGTAGTCCAACAGCGGGAGGTGCAGATACGCAGTATTTT.

The rearrangement joins TRBV10-1 to TRBJ2-5; maybe TRBD2 (7 bases). Trimming stripped 2 bases from V and 5 bases from J, with 15 bases between. CDR3 size: 15 residues. CDR1 and CDR2 from the germline V gene are WNHNN and SYGVQD (reference sequence). CDR3 nucleotide sequence: TGCGCCAGCAGTGAGAGGGGGAGGGGGTTCGAGACCCAGTACTTC. Its translation is CASSERGRGFETQYF.